The 4 T cell receptor beta chains in this list originate from one sample, sequenced in a study of blood T cell repertoires in COVID-19. The protocol was immunoSEQ multiplex PCR, while the TCRdb copy is restricted to in-frame clones and leaves out a portion. The sample lists around 300,000 clones; 75% to 90% were seen once. What was sequenced was PBMCs or T cells enriched from blood (not recorded which). These receptors were collected from a woman aged 18-30 years who had recovered from COVID-19.

This clone is a singleton in its sample. The chain uses TRBV19 and TRBJ1-2; the D gene is possibly TRBD1 (6 bases). The CDR3 consists of 15 residues. Germline CDR1 LNHDA, CDR2 SQIVND (reference sequence). Trimming removed 4 bases from V and 4 bases from J, with 16 bases in between. This CDR3 is CASSTTATGLYGYTF. The CDR3 coding sequence is TGTGCCAGTAGTACCACCGCCACAGGGCTCTATGGCTACACCTTC.

V and J are TRBV19 and TRBJ1-1; D not certain. V was clipped by 6 bases and J by 0 bases, with 14 bases between them. The V gene's germline CDR1 is LNHDA and CDR2 SQIVND (reference sequence). The CDR3 consists of 15 residues. The CDR3 nucleotides are TGTGCCAGTAGGGCCGGGGAGTATATGAACACTGAAGCTTTCTTT. It yields the protein CASRAGEYMNTEAFF.

The V gene is TRBV5-5, the J gene TRBJ2-7; 8 nucleotides match TRBD2. Germline CDR1 is SGHKS and CDR2 is YYEKEE (reference sequence). Losses at the gene ends were 3 bases for V and 3 bases for J; bases not matched to a gene: 8. CDR3 length: 15 residues. CDR3 sequence reads: CASSSTGGLYYEQYF. CDR3 sequence (DNA): TGTGCCAGCAGCTCTACGGGAGGGCTGTACTACGAGCAGTACTTC.

This chain links TRBV18 with TRBJ2-2; 8 positions match TRBD1. Germline loops: CDR1 KGHSH, CDR2 LQKENI. The junction had 9 bases not matched to a gene; V was cut back by 3 bases and J by 3 bases. This CDR3 spans 17 amino acids. The CDR3: CASSPIQVTGDTGELFF. The CDR3 region has the DNA TGTGCCAGCTCACCGATCCAAGTGACAGGGGACACCGGGGAGCTGTTTTTT.